This T cell receptor beta chain was recovered during a study of T cell changes during pregnancy in multiple sclerosis. Germline V gene sequence: CDR1 SGHVS, CDR2 FQNEAQ. This CDR3 contains 14 residues. V lost 4 bases to trimming and J lost 7 bases; unmatched junction nucleotides: 3. Sequencing was performed with immunoSEQ multiplex PCR; in TCRdb, only in-frame clones are kept and a portion is missing. The sample has 25,000 to 30,000 clones, approximately 88% seen once. Sequenced material: CD8+ T cells from peripheral blood mononuclear cells, taken before pregnancy. The receptor was derived from a female donor with multiple sclerosis, enrolled in a pregnancy study. This sequence joins TRBV7-8 and TRBJ1-6; 8 bases map to TRBD1. The CDR3 DNA follows: TGTGCCAGCAGCTCCCGGACAGGGAATTCACCCCTCCACTTT. This gives the protein CASSSRTGNSPLHF.